This T cell receptor beta chain was retrieved from a study of blood T cells in healthy people across ages. Samples had at least 6 million PBMCs isolated from them. This clonotype was observed a few times. Its cognate antigen is unknown. General study findings and limits: Naive T cell percentage showed a strong correlation with TCR beta diversity.

Alongside a J-beta primer mix, a sample-barcoded 5' primer served in a second PCR lasting about 7 to 12 cycles. MiXCR, applied by TCRdb to the 5' RACE reads, yields one record per CDR3 protein. This sample has hundreds of thousands of distinct CDR3 sequences; around 48% occur once, and the top ten carry roughly a third. The receptor comes from a woman aged 60-75 years in good health. Sequencing input: blood.

CDR3 in DNA: TGCAGTGCTAGCGGGAGCAACTCCTACAATGAGCAGTTCTTC. It specifies CSASGSNSYNEQFF. The chain couples TRBV20-1 to TRBJ2-1, with TRBD2 as a possible D gene (6 bases). This CDR3 has 14 amino acids. Germline V gene lookup returns CDR1 DFQATT and CDR2 SNEGSKA (reference sequence). V lost 3 bases to trimming and J lost 0 bases, with 9 bases between them.